This T cell receptor (beta chain) was observed in a study of CXCR3-negative and CXCR3-positive naive CD8 T cells. Germline V lookup: CDR1 ENHRY, CDR2 SYGVKD. CDR3 length: 13 amino acids. The sorting of each CD8+ T cell subset was done in triplicate, at about 300,000 cells each. The naive CD8+ gate required CD45RO-CCR7+CD27+CD95- phenotype. The study, taken as a whole, reports: For the naive subsets, surface CD5 was similar, and TCR strength was inferred from TRB CDR3 properties. Comparison of naive cells showed more hydrophobic TRB CDR3s in CXCR3-positive than in CXCR3-negative naive cells. Diversity ran similarly high across both naive subsets but far lower in memory CD8+ cells.

The libraries of TRB cDNA were prepared using 5' RACE with UMI labels. TCRdb derives one entry per CDR3 protein from the 5' RACE reads, leaving out DNA. This listing includes roughly 99,000 distinct CDR3 sequences. With regard to this clonotype: The antigen remains unidentified.

This receptor was obtained from a human donor in good health. Some clones in this sample may be carry-over from other donors' samples. This chain joins TRBV10-3 and TRBJ2-1; as DNA is missing, the TRBD1 call by TCRdb cannot be tested. Sequenced material: naive CXCR3+ CD8+ T cells from blood. Subset: CD45RO-CCR7+CD27+CD95- naive CD8+ T cells expressing CXCR3 (TNR3+). Here the CDR3 reads CAISEARGDEQFF.